This T cell receptor (beta chain) was recorded in a study of blood T cell repertoires in COVID-19. This table comes from immunoSEQ multiplex PCR, and its TCRdb copy is limited to in-frame clones, with some not included. Of about 97,000 clones detected, less than 85% appear once; the ten largest clones hold about 1.8%. In this sample, this clone turned up once. Germline V gene data show CDR1 as LGHDT and CDR2 as YNNKEL (reference sequence). Trimming cost V 1 base and J 8 bases; bases outside gene matches: 7. This CDR3 has 15 amino acids. This clonotype was obtained from a woman between 65 and 79 years old with active or convalescent COVID-19. The sequencing input was peripheral blood. This chain links TRBV3-1 (or the pseudogene TRBV3-2) with TRBJ2-1; 8 bases fit TRBD2. CDR3 amino acids: CASSQVLGLGYEQFF. CDR3 sequence (DNA): TGTGCCAGCAGCCAAGTGCTGGGACTAGGCTATGAGCAGTTCTTC.